These 22 T cell receptor beta chains share one sample of origin, sequenced in a study of cytomegalovirus exposure and HLA in healthy donors. Researchers ran the PCR with 60 Vbeta and 13 Jbeta primers. Assay used: immunoSEQ multiplex PCR; TCRdb lists only in-frame clones, some missing. Among approximately 200,000 clones listed, 75% to 90% were seen once. The material sequenced was PBMCs. These receptors came from a woman between 50 and 59 years old in good health and CMV-seropositive.

The genes are TRBV4-1 and TRBJ2-4; D may be TRBD1 (5 bases). The germline V gene encodes CDR1 MGHRA and CDR2 YSYEKL. V was clipped by 0 bases and J by 0 bases, with 9 bases between them. This CDR3 comprises 16 residues. The CDR3 sequence: CASSQEGAAAKNIQYF. For the CDR3, the DNA is TGCGCCAGCAGCCAAGAAGGGGCGGCAGCCAAAAACATTCAGTACTTC.

The chain recombines TRBV5-1 with TRBJ2-3; 7 nucleotides agree with TRBD1. The CDR3 contains 14 residues. CDR1 SGHRS and CDR2 YFSETQ come from the germline V gene. V dropped 7 bases and J dropped 6; count of bases not matched to a gene: 11. The DNA for the CDR3 is TGCGCCAGCCAGCGACAGCCAGGGGGTGATACGCAGTATTTT. It encodes CASQRQPGGDTQYF.

The rearrangement links TRBV7-8 to TRBJ2-7; TRBD1 aligns across 10 bases. This CDR3 region has 15 residues. Trimming at V came to 0 bases and at J to 4 bases, leaving 3 bases not matched to a gene. Germline loops: CDR1 SGHVS, CDR2 FQNEAQ. The CDR3 DNA reads as TGTGCCAGCAGCTTAGCGATGGGACAGGGGTACGAGCAGTACTTC. This codes for CASSLAMGQGYEQYF.

The chain couples TRBV5-6 to TRBJ2-5; TRBD2 matches at 10 bases. This CDR3 region has 15 residues. Germline values: CDR1 SGHDT, CDR2 YYEEEE. Trimming took 2 bases from V and 5 from J; bases not matched to a gene: 6. The DNA of the CDR3 is TGTGCCAGCAGCTTTAGCGGGGGGCAGGTGGAGACCCAGTACTTC. Translated, it gives CASSFSGGQVETQYF.

The chain joins TRBV19 to TRBJ2-5; D possibly corresponds to TRBD2 (5 bases). Germline CDR1 and CDR2: LNHDA and SQIVND (reference sequence). V lost 3 bases to trimming and J lost 5 bases, with 7 bases between them. The CDR3 length is 12 residues. Written as DNA, the CDR3 is TGTGCCAGTAGTATCTCGGGGGAGACCCAGTACTTC. Translating it yields CASSISGETQYF.

This chain uses TRBV4-1 with TRBJ2-7; D possibly corresponds to TRBD1 (6 bases). Germline lookup yields CDR1 MGHRA and CDR2 YSYEKL. This CDR3 has 17 amino acids. Trimming took off 3 bases at V and 2 bases at J, with 20 bases between the two ends. CDR3 in amino acids: CASSHSTGTSLAYEQYF. For the CDR3, the DNA is TGCGCCAGCAGCCACTCAACCGGGACATCCCTAGCCTACGAGCAGTACTTC.

This rearrangement joins TRBV11-2 to TRBJ2-5; 8 positions agree with TRBD2. CDR3 size: 16 residues. After removal of 1 base from V and 5 bases from J, the junction contained 9 bases not matched to a gene. Germline CDR1 and CDR2: SGHAT and FQNNGV. CDR3 region: CASSLAVSGAGETQYF. The CDR3 DNA is TGTGCCAGCAGCTTAGCGGTTAGCGGGGCCGGGGAGACCCAGTACTTC.

J is TRBJ1-4 and V is TRBV28; tentatively, D is TRBD1 (6 bases). V lost 5 bases and J lost 16, with 17 bases in between. The germline gives CDR1 MDHEN, CDR2 SYDVKM. This CDR3 contains 12 residues. For the CDR3, the DNA is TGTGCCAGCAGTCTAACACAGGGTGGATCGTTTTTT. It yields the protein CASSLTQGGSFF.

The J gene is TRBJ2-3, the V gene TRBV5-3; TRBD2 matches at 8 bases. Being an ORF, TRBV5-3 has a function that is uncertain. V shed 0 bases and J 5 bases; nucleotides not matched to a gene: 2. The CDR3 is 14 residues long. The CDR3 nucleotides read TGTGCCAGAAGCTTGGGGGCGGGGGGAGATACGCAGTATTTT. As protein: CARSLGAGGDTQYF.

The chain recombines TRBV7-9 with TRBJ2-5; maybe TRBD2 (6 bases). V was shortened by 5 bases and J by 5 bases, with 15 bases between the two germline ends. From germline, CDR1 is SEHNR and CDR2 FQNEAQ (reference sequence). CDR3 length: 14 residues. The CDR3, as DNA: TGTGCCAGCAGCGCCTCCGGGAGCTTTGAGACCCAGTACTTC. As protein: CASSASGSFETQYF.

The chain links TRBV4-1 to TRBJ2-3; 7 positions match TRBD1. Germline-derived CDR1 and CDR2 are MGHRA and YSYEKL. The CDR3 runs to 17 residues. Trimming took 1 base from V and 3 from J; bases not matched to a gene: 10. Here the CDR3 reads CASSQVLGGANTDTQYF. DNA for the CDR3: TGCGCCAGCAGCCAAGTGTTAGGGGGCGCGAATACAGATACGCAGTATTTT.

The DNA for the CDR3 is TGTGCCAGCAGCAAAGCCACAGGGCAATGCCCCTACGAGCAGTACTTC. It codes for CASSKATGQCPYEQYF. This rearrangement joins TRBV21-1 to TRBJ2-5; the table calls TRBD1, which could not be checked here. The J call may be faulty, since TRBJ2-7 better matches the DNA end. TRBV21-1 is a listed pseudogene. This CDR3 spans 16 amino acids.

The chain uses TRBV29-1 and TRBJ2-7; 8 nucleotides agree with TRBD1. Germline V lookup: CDR1 SQVTM, CDR2 ANQGSEA. V lost 5 bases, J lost 4 bases, and 1 base stayed unmatched. The CDR3 sequence is 11 residues long. DNA of the CDR3: TGCAGCGTTAGGACAGGGTACGAGCAGTACTTC. Translating it yields CSVRTGYEQYF.

The rearrangement joins TRBV2 to TRBJ2-5, with 7 bases that match TRBD1. V was pared by 4 bases and J by 4 bases, with 9 bases of the junction left unmatched. CDR3 length equals 15 residues. Per the germline V gene, CDR1 is SNHLY and CDR2 is FYNNEI. The CDR3 here is CASSVFRQGLETQYF. In DNA, the CDR3 is TGTGCCAGCAGTGTTTTTAGACAGGGATTAGAGACCCAGTACTTC. The whole variable domain, filled in from reference TRBV2 and TRBJ2-5, reads EPEVTQTPSHQVTQMGQEVILRCVPISNHLYFYWYRQILGQKVEFLVSFYNNEISEKSEIFDDQFSVERPDGSNFTLKIRSTKLEDSAMYFCASSVFRQGLETQYFGPGTRLLVL.

This clone was observed once. This sequence joins TRBV13 and TRBJ2-7, with 9 positions matching TRBD2. J lost 3 bases, V lost 5 bases, and 8 bases had no gene match. Germline V gene sequence: CDR1 PRHDT, CDR2 FYEKMQ (reference sequence). The CDR3 spans 15 residues. Here the CDR3 DNA reads TGTGCCAGCAGCCCGGGACTAGCTGAAAACTACGAGCAGTACTTC. Protein product: CASSPGLAENYEQYF.

The rearrangement links TRBV2 to TRBJ1-5; D is undetermined. Germline CDR1 is SNHLY and CDR2 is FYNNEI. The CDR3 length is 16 residues. V lost 4 bases to trimming and J lost 4 bases, with 17 bases between them. CDR3 nucleotide sequence: TGTGCCAGCAGTGGGGAAGGACGGGGAGATAATCAGCCCCAGCATTTT. Protein sequence: CASSGEGRGDNQPQHF.

CDR3 protein: CASRLAGRETQYF. The CDR3 bases are TGTGCCAGTAGATTAGCGGGGAGAGAGACCCAGTACTTC. The V call is TRBV19, the J call TRBJ2-5, with 8 nucleotides matching TRBD2. V lost 6 bases, J lost 4 bases, and 4 bases stayed unmatched. Germline lookup yields CDR1 LNHDA and CDR2 SQIVND (reference sequence). The CDR3 is made up of 13 amino acids.

The chain links TRBV9 to TRBJ2-6; possible D gene TRBD2, 5 bases. This CDR3 region has 17 residues. Deletions cut 2 bases from V and 0 bases from J, with 12 bases between. CDR1 and CDR2 from the germline V gene are SGDLS and YYNGEE. In DNA, the CDR3 is TGTGCCAGCAGCGTTGGAGGTTCTAGCTCTGGGGCCAACGTCCTGACTTTC. Translation gives CASSVGGSSSGANVLTF. The full variable domain, in which reference TRBV9 and TRBJ2-6 provide the parts outside the CDR3, is DSGVTQTPKHLITATGQRVTLRCSPRSGDLSVYWYQQSLDQGLQFLIQYYNGEERAKGNILERFSAQQFPDLHSELNLSSLELGDSALYFCASSVGGSSSGANVLTFGAGSRLTVL.

The rearrangement links TRBV19 to TRBJ2-3; TRBD2 matches at 11 bases. Trimming removed 4 bases from V and 0 bases from J; junction bases left unmatched: 3. CDR3 size: 16 residues. CDR1 and CDR2 (germline): LNHDA, SQIVND (reference sequence). This chain's CDR3 is CASSTRTSGSTDTQYF. CDR3 DNA sequence: TGTGCCAGTAGTACCCGGACTAGCGGGAGCACAGATACGCAGTATTTT.

The chain couples TRBV6-6 to TRBJ2-3, with 8 positions matching TRBD1. Losses at the gene ends were 4 bases for V and 0 bases for J; bases not matched to a gene: 6. Looked up from germline, CDR1 is MNHNY and CDR2 is SVGAGI (reference sequence). The CDR3 is made up of 16 amino acids. CDR3 DNA: TGTGCCAGCAGTTTAGGACAGGGTGGAAGCACAGATACGCAGTATTTT. Encoded protein: CASSLGQGGSTDTQYF.

The V call is TRBV18, the J call TRBJ1-1; D is possibly TRBD1 (5 bases). CDR1 and CDR2 from the germline V gene are KGHSH and LQKENI. The CDR3 runs to 14 residues. The V gene lost 7 bases and the J gene lost 0 bases, with 12 bases spanning the gap. The chain's CDR3 is CASFQGSLNTEAFF. The CDR3 region has the DNA TGTGCCAGCTTTCAGGGCTCTTTGAACACTGAAGCTTTCTTT.

The V and J genes are TRBV7-9 and TRBJ2-7; D is perhaps TRBD2 (7 bases). Germline V CDR1 and CDR2: SEHNR, FQNEAQ (reference sequence). The CDR3 extends over 13 amino acids. Trimming cost V 5 bases and J 9 bases, with 17 bases left between them. The CDR3 here is CASSAMGGRGQYF. In DNA form, the CDR3 reads TGTGCCAGCAGCGCCATGGGGGGGCGCGGGCAGTACTTC.